These 14 T cell receptor beta chains originate from one sample sequenced in a study of response to subunit inactivated influenza vaccine. TCRdb redid the calling of the RT-PCR reads with MiXCR, one entry per CDR3 protein. The sample yields around 750,000 distinct CDR3 sequences, about 20% seen once. The sequencing here drew on PBMCs from blood, taken approximately 5 days after vaccination. These receptors were taken from a man aged 45 to 65 who received an inactivated influenza vaccine.

The V and J genes are TRBV15 and TRBJ2-7; weak D call: TRBD1 (6 bases). Germline CDR1 is LNHNV and CDR2 is YYDKDF (reference sequence). The CDR3 has 16 amino acids. Trimming left V 2 bases short and J 3 bases short, with 17 bases between. CDR3 in DNA: TGTGCCACCAGCAGACGAGAACAGGGCAGGAGCTACGAGCAGTACTTC. Protein: CATSRREQGRSYEQYF.

V gene TRBV20-1 combines with J gene TRBJ1-5; D is unclear. This CDR3 has 15 amino acids. V lost 5 bases, J lost 0 bases, and 14 bases lay in between. CDR1 is DFQATT, CDR2 SNEGSKA, per germline (reference sequence). The DNA for the CDR3 is TGCAGTGCTCAAAAGGACGGATATAGCAATCAGCCCCAGCATTTT. Encoded protein: CSAQKDGYSNQPQHF.

The chain has TRBV12-3 or TRBV12-4 and TRBJ1-6; 7 nucleotides line up with TRBD1. The CDR3 consists of 14 residues. V lost 5 bases to trimming and J lost 10 bases; unmatched junction nucleotides: 8. CDR3 residues: CASSLDRVRSPLHF. The DNA of the CDR3 is TGTGCCAGCAGTCTCGACAGGGTCCGATCACCCCTCCACTTT.

In its sample, this clonotype was seen a few times. This chain uses TRBV20-1 with TRBJ2-5; TRBD1 matches 8 bases. The trim removed 2 bases at V and 0 bases at J, leaving 5 bases unmatched. Germline lookup yields CDR1 DFQATT and CDR2 SNEGSKA (reference sequence). This CDR3 region has 15 residues. The CDR3 reads CSARRDRRYQETQYF. The CDR3 nucleotides are TGCAGTGCTAGAAGGGACAGGAGGTACCAAGAGACCCAGTACTTC.

This clonotype was recorded only once. Germline and junction disagree at one end, which may indicate a read error. This rearrangement joins TRBV29-1 to TRBJ1-2, with a weak D call TRBD1 (5 bases). The CDR3 has 13 amino acids. Germline assignment: CDR1 SQVTM and CDR2 ANQGSEA. Written as DNA, the CDR3 is TGCAGCGTGGAAGGGACCGCCGATTGGGCTATCACCTTC. Residues: CSVEGTADWAITF.

The rearrangement links TRBV20-1 to TRBJ2-3, with TRBD1 as a possible D gene (5 bases). The CDR3 totals 17 residues. Germline CDR1 and CDR2: DFQATT and SNEGSKA (reference sequence). The V gene lost 2 bases and the J gene lost 0 bases, with 18 bases spanning the gap. The CDR3 DNA follows: TGCAGTGCTAGATATCTCTTCTCAGGGCGTAGCACAGATACGCAGTATTTT. Translated: CSARYLFSGRSTDTQYF.

This sequence joins TRBV4-2 and TRBJ1-2; tentative D call: TRBD1 (6 bases). CDR3 length: 15 amino acids. The germline V gene encodes CDR1 LGHNA and CDR2 YNFKEQ. V dropped 0 bases and J dropped 8 bases, with 16 bases sitting between them. CDR3 in amino acids: CASSQDWGGQEGYTF. The CDR3 DNA reads TGTGCCAGCAGCCAAGATTGGGGGGGGCAGGAAGGCTACACCTTC.

The chain has TRBV28 and TRBJ2-7; 7 positions agree with TRBD1. CDR3 length: 13 amino acids. The junction had 4 bases not matched to a gene; V was cut back by 4 bases and J by 4 bases. Looked up from germline, CDR1 is MDHEN and CDR2 is SYDVKM. CDR3: CASSWGTAYEQYF. The CDR3 nucleotides read TGTGCCAGCAGTTGGGGGACAGCTTACGAGCAGTACTTC.

The chain combines TRBV15 with TRBJ2-7; a possible D gene is TRBD2 (6 bases). The CDR3 totals 15 residues. Germline values: CDR1 LNHNV, CDR2 YYDKDF (reference sequence). The V and J ends lost 0 bases and 3 bases respectively, with 12 bases between them. In DNA form, the CDR3 reads TGTGCCACCAGCAGAGAGGGACTGGGGAACTACGAGCAGTACTTC. Protein: CATSREGLGNYEQYF.

This clonotype has only a few counts. J is TRBJ1-1 and V is TRBV9; D is unresolved. V shed 0 bases and J shed 0 bases, with 12 bases lying between them. The CDR3 has 16 residues. Germline V gene sequence: CDR1 SGDLS, CDR2 YYNGEE. This CDR3 is CASSVGVGPMNTEAFF. Written as DNA, the CDR3 is TGTGCCAGCAGCGTAGGAGTTGGGCCCATGAACACTGAAGCTTTCTTT.

This clonotype was detected many times. This rearrangement joins TRBV6-1 to TRBJ2-2; 14 bases align to TRBD2. CDR1 and CDR2 from the germline V gene are MNHNS and SASEGT. This CDR3 contains 19 residues. J lost 4 bases, V lost 7 bases, and 14 bases had no gene match. The CDR3 DNA reads as TGTGCCAGCAAAAAGGGCCAACCGGGACTAGCGGGAGTCACCGGGGAGCTGTTTTTT. Translation: CASKKGQPGLAGVTGELFF.

There are a few counts of this clonotype. The gene calls are TRBV7-6 and TRBJ2-7; maybe TRBD1 (6 bases). Germline V gene lookup returns CDR1 SGHVS and CDR2 FNYEAQ. V lost 6 bases and J lost 0, with 12 bases in between. The CDR3 is made up of 14 amino acids. CDR3 sequence: CASSYDRFSYEQYF. CDR3 bases: TGTGCCAGCAGTTACGACAGGTTCTCCTACGAGCAGTACTTC.

The chain recombines TRBV29-1 with TRBJ2-2; D possibly corresponds to TRBD1 (7 bases). V was cut by 3 bases and J by 7 bases, with 15 bases left in between. The CDR3 runs to 14 residues. CDR1 and CDR2 from the germline V gene are SQVTM and ANQGSEA. In DNA form, the CDR3 reads TGCAGCGTTGATCAGGGGGGCACCGGCGGGGAGCTGTTTTTT. Encoded protein: CSVDQGGTGGELFF.

The rearrangement links TRBV7-3 to TRBJ2-1, with TRBD2 matching 10 bases. The CDR3 loop spans 15 amino acids. CDR1 and CDR2 from the germline V gene are SGHTA and FQGTGA. J was trimmed by 9 bases and V by 5 bases; bases with no gene match: 10. The CDR3 loop is CASSLGTSVLSEQFF. CDR3 DNA sequence: TGTGCCAGCAGCCTCGGGACTAGCGTTCTCAGTGAGCAGTTCTTC. Looking up the rest from reference TRBV7-3 and TRBJ2-1 gives the full variable domain: GAGVSQTPSNKVTEKGKYVELRCDPISGHTALYWYRQSLGQGPEFLIYFQGTGAADDSGLPNDRFFAVRPEGSVSTLKIQRTERGDSAVYLCASSLGTSVLSEQFFGPGTRLTVL.